This TCR beta chain was captured by sequencing in a study of cytomegalovirus exposure and HLA in healthy donors. Per germline, CDR1 SGHRS and CDR2 YFSETQ. The CDR3 contains 15 residues. V was pared by 0 bases and J by 0 bases, with 2 bases of the junction left unmatched. The study's findings and limits: Among the CMV-associated chains, three were confirmed in vitro as specific for CMV antigens.

A multiplex PCR was run with 60 Vbeta primers and 13 Jbeta primers. The assay was immunoSEQ multiplex PCR, and TCRdb's table has in-frame clones only and misses some. The sample lists over 85,000 clones, about four fifths occurring once. Worth noting for this clone: Its target is unknown.

The chain couples TRBV5-1 to TRBJ1-1; 7 nucleotides match TRBD1. This clonotype originated in a woman aged 40 to 55 in good health and CMV-seronegative. Material for sequencing was PBMCs. CDR3 region: CASSLGGQMNTEAFF. The DNA for the CDR3 is TGCGCCAGCAGCTTGGGGGGACAGATGAACACTGAAGCTTTCTTT.